Shown below are 21 T cell receptor beta chains from a single sample sequenced in a study of cytomegalovirus exposure and HLA in healthy donors. PCR used 60 Vbeta primers and 13 Jbeta primers. TCRdb's table, derived via immunoSEQ multiplex PCR, lists solely in-frame clones and lacks some. Here the sample spans about 140,000 clones, 70% to 85% being singletons. Input material: PBMCs. The receptors come from a man aged 25-40 years in good health and CMV-seropositive.

The rearrangement uses TRBV7-2 and TRBJ2-1; D remains ambiguous. Germline V gene lookup returns CDR1 SGHTA and CDR2 FQGNSA. CDR3 length: 15 amino acids. V was clipped by 4 bases and J by 6 bases, with 16 bases between them. The CDR3 DNA sequence: TGTGCCAGCAGCTCGCCCGGTAGTAGCCTCAATGAGCAGTTCTTC. This sequence encodes CASSSPGSSLNEQFF.

This clone was detected a few times. The rearrangement uses TRBV28 and TRBJ2-7; 11 bases align to TRBD1. Germline CDR1 MDHEN, CDR2 SYDVKM. The ends lost 7 bases at V and 7 bases at J; junction bases unmatched: 18. The CDR3 is 17 residues long. The CDR3: CASTLYHLGQGAGEQYF. DNA for the CDR3: TGTGCCAGCACTCTTTATCACCTCGGACAGGGGGCAGGTGAGCAGTACTTC.

CDR3 in amino acids: CASTSDLDEQYF. The CDR3 nucleotides are TGCGCCAGCACATCGGATCTAGACGAGCAGTACTTC. The chain recombines TRBV5-1 with TRBJ2-7; D call uncertain. V gave up 6 bases and J gave up 5 bases, with 12 bases separating them. The germline gives CDR1 SGHRS, CDR2 YFSETQ. The CDR3 consists of 12 residues.

The chain recombines TRBV4-1 with TRBJ2-1; 9 positions agree with TRBD2. CDR3 length: 16 amino acids. The V and J ends lost 1 base and 9 bases, in that order; junction bases with no gene match: 10. Per the germline V gene, CDR1 is MGHRA and CDR2 is YSYEKL. The CDR3 here is CASSQVSAGGPGEQFF. The CDR3 DNA reads as TGCGCCAGCAGCCAAGTTAGTGCGGGAGGGCCAGGTGAGCAGTTCTTC.

This chain uses TRBV28 with TRBJ1-5, with D possibly TRBD1 on 6 matching bases. The CDR3 loop spans 15 amino acids. Germline CDR1 MDHEN, CDR2 SYDVKM. V was cut by 2 bases and J by 6 bases, with 14 bases left in between. CDR3 sequence (DNA): TGTGCCAGCAGTTTACCGGGGGGCCTCACTCAGCCCCAGCATTTT. Protein: CASSLPGGLTQPQHF.

This chain joins TRBV18 and TRBJ1-6; TRBD1 matches 8 bases. Germline CDR1 and CDR2: KGHSH and LQKENI. The CDR3 runs 15 residues. Unmatched junction bases numbered 5, after V lost 3 bases and J lost 7 bases. CDR3 loop: CASSPDRGGNSPLHF. DNA of the CDR3: TGTGCCAGCTCACCCGACAGGGGCGGCAATTCACCCCTCCACTTT.

The chain carries TRBV7-3 and TRBJ1-1; D is ambiguous. Trimming removed 7 bases at V and 0 bases at J, with 9 bases between. Germline-derived CDR1 and CDR2 are SGHTA and FQGTGA. The CDR3 has 13 amino acids. CDR3 DNA: TGTGCCAGCACCCTAGGCCTGAACACTGAAGCTTTCTTT. This codes for CASTLGLNTEAFF. Full variable domain (remainder filled in from reference TRBV7-3 and TRBJ1-1): GAGVSQTPSNKVTEKGKYVELRCDPISGHTALYWYRQSLGQGPEFLIYFQGTGAADDSGLPNDRFFAVRPEGSVSTLKIQRTERGDSAVYLCASTLGLNTEAFFGQGTRLTVV.

This clone was seen a single time. The V gene is TRBV5-4, the J gene TRBJ2-5, with 10 bases matching TRBD2. This CDR3 spans 15 amino acids. V lost 1 base and J lost 5; bases outside the gene matches: 5. Germline CDR1 and CDR2: SGHNT and YYREEE (reference sequence). The CDR3 reads CASSLKGTSVETQYF. The CDR3 region has the DNA TGTGCCAGCAGCTTGAAGGGGACTAGCGTGGAGACCCAGTACTTC.

The J gene is TRBJ1-1, the V gene TRBV7-9; 10 bases line up with TRBD1. J was trimmed by 2 bases and V by 4 bases; bases with no gene match: 7. The CDR3 covers 16 residues. Germline loops: CDR1 SEHNR, CDR2 FQNEAQ (reference sequence). The CDR3 nucleotides are TGTGCCAGCAGCTCCTGGACAGGGGGAGTTAACACTGAAGCTTTCTTT. Encoded protein: CASSSWTGGVNTEAFF.

As regards this clone: The germline gene is not matched at one end of the junction; a read error may be the cause. The chain links TRBV5-4 to TRBJ1-1; 7 bases are shared with TRBD1. This CDR3 comprises 13 residues. Germline lookup yields CDR1 SGHNT and CDR2 YYREEE (reference sequence). CDR3 sequence (DNA): TGTGCCAGCGGCTTCGGGACAGACACTGAAGCTTTCTTT. Translating gives CASGFGTDTEAFF.

The chain links TRBV9 to TRBJ2-6; 7 nucleotides match TRBD1. CDR1 is SGDLS and CDR2 is YYNGEE in the germline V gene. The CDR3 contains 16 residues. V lost 4 bases, J lost 0 bases, and 4 bases stayed unmatched. The CDR3 sequence is CASSLTGYSGANVLTF. CDR3 DNA sequence: TGTGCCAGCAGCTTGACAGGGTACTCTGGGGCCAACGTCCTGACTTTC.

This clone was seen more than once but under ten times. This chain connects TRBV5-1 to TRBJ1-4, with a tentative D call TRBD1 (6 bases). CDR3 length: 15 residues. V was pared by 6 bases and J by 6 bases, with 18 bases between. Germline values: CDR1 SGHRS, CDR2 YFSETQ. The CDR3 here is CASTEGGRGDEKLFF. In DNA, the CDR3 is TGCGCCAGCACCGAGGGGGGGCGGGGAGATGAAAAACTGTTTTTT.

This clone is a singleton in its sample. The chain is built from TRBV5-1 and TRBJ2-5; 12 positions match TRBD1. The V segment lost 4 bases and the J segment 4 bases; nucleotides outside the gene matches: 2. The CDR3 length is 14 residues. The germline V gene has CDR1 SGHRS and CDR2 YFSETQ. In DNA form, the CDR3 reads TGCGCCAGCAGCGGGGACAGGGGGCGAGAGACCCAGTACTTC. Protein sequence: CASSGDRGRETQYF.

CDR3 bases: TGTGCCAGCACCCAACAGAGCACAGATACGCAGTATTTT. Translating it yields CASTQQSTDTQYF. The rearrangement links TRBV28 to TRBJ2-3; no clear D gene. Germline V gives CDR1 MDHEN, CDR2 SYDVKM. Deletions cut 7 bases from V and 0 bases from J, with 8 bases between. The CDR3 has 13 residues.

This clone appeared a single time. The V gene is TRBV15, the J gene TRBJ2-7; TRBD2 might be the D (6 bases). Trimming cost V 0 bases and J 4 bases, with 13 bases left between them. The CDR3 extends over 15 amino acids. CDR1 and CDR2 from the germline V gene are LNHNV and YYDKDF (reference sequence). The CDR3 DNA reads TGTGCCACCAGCAGAGATCCGGGACTTAGGTACGAGCAGTACTTC. Protein: CATSRDPGLRYEQYF.

The rearrangement links TRBV19 to TRBJ2-3, with a tentative D call TRBD2 (8 bases). Per germline, CDR1 LNHDA and CDR2 SQIVND (reference sequence). The CDR3 has 16 residues. V lost 7 bases and J lost 2, with 19 bases in between. CDR3 sequence (DNA): TGTGCCAGTACAGGAGGGGGCGGGAGGCACACAGATACGCAGTATTTT. This encodes CASTGGGGRHTDTQYF.

V gene TRBV28 combines with J gene TRBJ1-5; TRBD1 might be the D (5 bases). The germline gives CDR1 MDHEN, CDR2 SYDVKM. Trimming pared 9 bases from V and 1 base from J, leaving 10 bases between. The CDR3 has 13 amino acids. DNA for the CDR3: TGTGCCAGTTCCAGGGTCAGCAATCAGCCCCAGCATTTT. Protein: CASSRVSNQPQHF.

The chain is built from TRBV2 and TRBJ1-2, with 7 bases matching TRBD1. With 4 bases clipped from V and 1 base from J, the junction kept 6 bases outside the gene matches. The CDR3 spans 15 residues. CDR1 and CDR2 from the germline V gene are SNHLY and FYNNEI. The CDR3, as DNA: TGTGCCAGCAGTGGCCCCGACAGGGTTAACTATGGCTACACCTTC. Amino acid sequence: CASSGPDRVNYGYTF. The complete variable domain, with remaining parts taken from reference TRBV2 and TRBJ1-2, reads EPEVTQTPSHQVTQMGQEVILRCVPISNHLYFYWYRQILGQKVEFLVSFYNNEISEKSEIFDDQFSVERPDGSNFTLKIRSTKLEDSAMYFCASSGPDRVNYGYTFGSGTRLTVV.

The V gene is TRBV7-3, the J gene TRBJ2-5, with D hard to call. The CDR3 has 14 residues. V was trimmed by 3 bases and J by 1 base, leaving 9 bases between them. Germline values: CDR1 SGHTA, CDR2 FQGTGA. Written as DNA, the CDR3 is TGTGCCAGCAGCTTTGGGCCAGGCCAAGAGACCCAGTACTTC. The encoded protein is CASSFGPGQETQYF. The full variable domain, its missing parts supplied by reference TRBV7-3 and TRBJ2-5, is GAGVSQTPSNKVTEKGKYVELRCDPISGHTALYWYRQSLGQGPEFLIYFQGTGAADDSGLPNDRFFAVRPEGSVSTLKIQRTERGDSAVYLCASSFGPGQETQYFGPGTRLLVL.

The chain couples TRBV6-6 to TRBJ2-3; TRBD2 matches 8 bases. CDR3 size: 16 residues. Germline assignment: CDR1 MNHNY and CDR2 SVGAGI (reference sequence). Trimming cost V 4 bases and J 4 bases; bases outside gene matches: 10. The CDR3 region has the DNA TGTGCCAGCAGTTCCTTTCTAGCGGGTCAGGCAGATACGCAGTATTTT. As protein: CASSSFLAGQADTQYF.

The chain links TRBV29-1 to TRBJ2-7; D might be TRBD1 (6 bases). The CDR3 has 14 amino acids. V was shortened by 3 bases and J by 4 bases, with 16 bases between the two germline ends. Germline assignment: CDR1 SQVTM and CDR2 ANQGSEA. The CDR3 spells CSVEATGRRYEQYF. Written as DNA, the CDR3 is TGCAGCGTTGAGGCGACAGGTAGAAGGTACGAGCAGTACTTC.